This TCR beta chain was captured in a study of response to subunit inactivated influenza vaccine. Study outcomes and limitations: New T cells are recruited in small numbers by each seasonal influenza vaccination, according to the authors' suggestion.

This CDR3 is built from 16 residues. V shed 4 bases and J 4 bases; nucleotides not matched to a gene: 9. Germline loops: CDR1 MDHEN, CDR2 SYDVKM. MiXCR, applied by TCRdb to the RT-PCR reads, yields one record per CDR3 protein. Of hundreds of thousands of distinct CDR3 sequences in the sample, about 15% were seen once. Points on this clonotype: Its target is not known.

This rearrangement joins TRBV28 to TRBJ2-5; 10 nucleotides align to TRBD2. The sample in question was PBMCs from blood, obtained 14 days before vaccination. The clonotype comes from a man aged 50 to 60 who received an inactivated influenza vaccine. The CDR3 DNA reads TGTGCCAGCAGTTCCTTCACTAGCGGGGCCCCAGAGACCCAGTACTTC. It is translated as CASSSFTSGAPETQYF.